One and the same sample provided the 30 T cell receptor beta chains below, sequenced in a study of blood T cell repertoires in COVID-19. Sequencing was performed with immunoSEQ multiplex PCR; in TCRdb, only in-frame clones are kept and a portion is missing. The data hold roughly 140,000 clones, with about 85% observed a single time. Input material: peripheral blood. These receptors all come from an older woman with active or convalescent COVID-19.

The chain uses TRBV9 and TRBJ2-1; 9 bases fit TRBD2. The J segment lost 9 bases and the V segment lost 0 bases, leaving 7 bases of the junction unmatched. This CDR3 is 15 amino acids long. In germline, CDR1 is SGDLS, CDR2 YYNGEE. CDR3 in amino acids: CASSVASGGHGEQFF. Here the CDR3 DNA reads TGTGCCAGCAGCGTAGCCAGCGGGGGGCACGGTGAGCAGTTCTTC.

The V gene is TRBV10-2, the J gene TRBJ1-6, with 8 bases matching TRBD1. J lost 9 bases, V lost 3 bases, and 7 bases had no gene match. The CDR3 runs 15 residues. Germline V gene sequence: CDR1 WSHSY, CDR2 SAAADI. CDR3 DNA sequence: TGCGCCAGCAGTGAAACCGACAGGGGATCTTCACCCCTCCACTTT. This gives the protein CASSETDRGSSPLHF.

The gene calls are TRBV12-3 or TRBV12-4 and TRBJ2-5; tentative D call: TRBD1 (6 bases). The ends were cut back, 7 bases at V and 5 bases at J, with 11 bases in the middle. The CDR3 runs to 12 residues. DNA of the CDR3: TGTGCCAGCAAGACAGGTGGGGAGACCCAGTACTTC. This encodes CASKTGGETQYF.

This clone has only a few counts. The genes are TRBV7-2 and TRBJ2-1; D is uncertain. In germline, CDR1 is SGHTA, CDR2 FQGNSA. CDR3 length equals 14 residues. V was pared by 3 bases and J by 1 base, with 7 bases between. The CDR3 protein is CASSFLVSYNEQFF. The CDR3 DNA follows: TGTGCCAGCAGCTTTTTAGTTTCCTACAATGAGCAGTTCTTC. The complete variable domain, with remaining parts taken from reference TRBV7-2 and TRBJ2-1, reads GAGVSQSPSNKVTEKGKDVELRCDPISGHTALYWYRQSLGQGLEFLIYFQGNSAPDKSGLPSDRFSAERTGGSVSTLTIQRTQQEDSAVYLCASSFLVSYNEQFFGPGTRLTVL.

This clone has only one observation. The chain's CDR3 is CASSLLQGNYGYTF. The CDR3 nucleotides read TGTGCCAGCAGCTTGCTGCAGGGAAACTATGGCTACACCTTC. This sequence joins TRBV5-5 and TRBJ1-2; tentatively, D is TRBD1 (5 bases). Germline assignment: CDR1 SGHKS and CDR2 YYEKEE (reference sequence). The CDR3 runs 14 residues. V gave up 1 base and J gave up 2 bases, with 9 bases separating them.

The rearrangement uses TRBV4-1 and TRBJ2-1, with a tentative D call TRBD1 (6 bases). The V gene lost 1 base and the J gene lost 8 bases, with 15 bases spanning the gap. The CDR3 is 15 amino acids. The germline CDR1 and CDR2 sequences are MGHRA and YSYEKL. Here the CDR3 reads CASSQGTVKVDEQFF. As DNA, the CDR3 is TGCGCCAGCAGCCAAGGGACAGTGAAGGTCGATGAGCAGTTCTTC.

This clone was counted once. The V gene is TRBV15, the J gene TRBJ2-3, with 7 bases lining up with TRBD1. There are 14 residues in the CDR3. Trimming cost V 0 bases and J 5 bases; bases outside gene matches: 2. Germline V lookup: CDR1 LNHNV, CDR2 YYDKDF (reference sequence). The CDR3: CATSRDTGVDTQYF. CDR3 nucleotides: TGTGCCACCAGCAGAGATACAGGGGTAGATACGCAGTATTTT.

This rearrangement joins TRBV2 to TRBJ1-2; a possible D gene is TRBD1 (6 bases). The length of the CDR3 is 16 residues. V was cut by 1 base and J by 5 bases, with 17 bases left in between. Germline V gene sequence: CDR1 SNHLY, CDR2 FYNNEI. In nucleotides, the CDR3 is TGTGCCAGCAGTGAAGGCAACCGGGACAAGGCTTATGGCTACACCTTC. Its translation is CASSEGNRDKAYGYTF.

V and J are TRBV5-4 and TRBJ1-2; 8 bases agree with TRBD1. V lost 5 bases and J lost 2; bases outside the gene matches: 8. In germline, CDR1 is SGHNT, CDR2 YYREEE (reference sequence). The CDR3 has 15 amino acids. The CDR3 sequence: CASRGGQGINYGYTF. In nucleotides, the CDR3 is TGTGCCAGCAGGGGCGGACAGGGAATCAACTATGGCTACACCTTC.

The chain carries TRBV7-6 and TRBJ2-7, with D possibly matching TRBD2 (5 bases). The CDR3 is 16 residues long. Trimming shortened V by 1 base and J by 2 bases, and 15 bases separated the two germline ends. Germline V gene lookup returns CDR1 SGHVS and CDR2 FNYEAQ. CDR3 amino acids: CASSLEVSSGTYEQYF. CDR3 sequence (DNA): TGTGCCAGCAGCTTAGAGGTCTCCTCGGGGACCTACGAGCAGTACTTC.

The chain employs TRBV28 and TRBJ2-3; 11 bases are shared with TRBD2. The CDR3 totals 13 residues. Trimming cost V 10 bases and J 6 bases; bases outside gene matches: 6. Per the germline V gene, CDR1 is MDHEN and CDR2 is SYDVKM. CDR3 loop: CATSSGGPDTQYF. The CDR3 region has the DNA TGTGCCACCTCTAGCGGGGGGCCGGATACGCAGTATTTT.

The chain couples TRBV6-5 to TRBJ2-2; maybe TRBD1 (5 bases). The ends were cut back, 2 bases at V and 1 base at J, with 11 bases in the middle. The germline V gene has CDR1 MNHEY and CDR2 SVGAGI. The length of the CDR3 is 16 residues. The CDR3 nucleotides read TGTGCCAGCAGTTACCGATTTCAGGGGAACACCGGGGAGCTGTTTTTT. This encodes CASSYRFQGNTGELFF.

This clone appeared a single time. This chain links TRBV28 with TRBJ1-6, with D uncertain. V was pared by 6 bases and J by 8 bases, with 11 bases between. This CDR3 spans 13 amino acids. Germline CDR1 MDHEN, CDR2 SYDVKM. The CDR3 sequence: CASRTTRDSPLHF. The CDR3 DNA sequence: TGTGCCAGCAGGACTACAAGGGATTCACCCCTCCACTTT. Based on the CDR3 plus reference TRBV28 and TRBJ1-6, the full variable domain is DVKVTQSSRYLVKRTGEKVFLECVQDMDHENMFWYRQDPGLGLRLIYFSYDVKMKEKGDIPEGYSVSREKKERFSLILESASTNQTSMYLCASRTTRDSPLHFGNGTRLTVT.

The genes are TRBV4-3 and TRBJ2-7; 10 bases align to TRBD1. From germline, CDR1 is LGHNA and CDR2 YSLEER. V shed 5 bases, J shed 3 bases, and the junction held 4 bases outside the gene matches. This CDR3 comprises 14 residues. CDR3 DNA: TGCGCCAGCAGCAAGGGACAGGGGTTCTACGAGCAGTACTTC. This gives the protein CASSKGQGFYEQYF.

The table lists this clone with a few counts. The chain links TRBV4-3 to TRBJ1-4, with TRBD1 as a possible D gene (6 bases). Trimming took off 0 bases at V and 14 bases at J, with 13 bases between the two ends. There are 13 residues in the CDR3. Looked up from germline, CDR1 is LGHNA and CDR2 is YSLEER. The CDR3 DNA reads as TGCGCCAGCAGCCAAGATAGGGACCAGGGGCTGTTTTTT. Amino acids: CASSQDRDQGLFF.

The chain links TRBV6-2 or TRBV6-3 to TRBJ2-1; 8 positions agree with TRBD1. This CDR3 comprises 15 residues. CDR1 and CDR2 (germline): MNHEY, SVGEGT. V shed 5 bases, J shed 5 bases, and the junction held 8 bases outside the gene matches. CDR3 coding DNA: TGTGCCAGCAGTAGTCCGAGACAGGGGAACAATGAGCAGTTCTTC. This codes for CASSSPRQGNNEQFF.

V gene TRBV12-3 or TRBV12-4 combines with J gene TRBJ1-1, with no clear D. Trimming took 2 bases from V and 5 from J, leaving 9 bases between them. There are 13 residues in the CDR3. The CDR3 DNA reads as TGTGCCAGCAGTTTACAGAGAGGGACTGAAGCTTTCTTT. It translates to CASSLQRGTEAFF.

This chain connects TRBV27 to TRBJ2-7; 12 nucleotides align to TRBD1. CDR1 MNHEY and CDR2 SMNVEV come from the germline V gene (reference sequence). This CDR3 is built from 16 residues. V lost 8 bases to trimming and J lost 7 bases; unmatched junction nucleotides: 15. The CDR3 loop is CASSGVGTGGPGEQYF. The CDR3 nucleotides are TGTGCCAGCTCCGGGGTGGGGACAGGGGGCCCCGGTGAGCAGTACTTC.

This clone was seen just once. The V and J genes are TRBV5-5 and TRBJ2-7, with D perhaps matching TRBD1 (5 bases). The V end lost 2 bases, the J end lost 1 base, and 13 bases lay between the germline ends. This CDR3 contains 15 residues. Germline V gene lookup returns CDR1 SGHKS and CDR2 YYEKEE (reference sequence). In nucleotides, the CDR3 is TGTGCCAGCAGCTTAAGCTTTGGACAATCCTACGAGCAGTACTTC. Translating it yields CASSLSFGQSYEQYF.

The V gene is TRBV21-1, the J gene TRBJ2-7; the table names TRBD2, a call not compared with the DNA. TRBV21-1 counts as a pseudogene. This CDR3 has 16 residues. The CDR3 spells CASSKKRGNSAYEQYF. CDR3 coding DNA: TGTGCCAGCAGCAAAAAACGGGGAAACTCGGCCTACGAGCAGTACTTC.

This chain links TRBV6-5 with TRBJ1-1; a weak D match, TRBD1 (6 bases). This CDR3 is built from 14 residues. The germline gives CDR1 MNHEY, CDR2 SVGAGI. Trimming stripped 5 bases from V and 0 bases from J, with 10 bases between. For the CDR3, the DNA is TGTGCCAGCAGTAATTCAGGGGTGAACACTGAAGCTTTCTTT. This gives the protein CASSNSGVNTEAFF.

V usage is TRBV5-6 and J usage is TRBJ2-7, with 11 bases matching TRBD2. Looked up from germline, CDR1 is SGHDT and CDR2 is YYEEEE. The V segment lost 4 bases and the J segment 1 base; nucleotides outside the gene matches: 4. The CDR3 has 15 residues. CDR3 sequence (DNA): TGTGCCAGCAGCCTAAGGACTAGCGGGTCCTACGAGCAGTACTTC. Translated: CASSLRTSGSYEQYF.

This rearrangement joins TRBV9 to TRBJ1-3; TRBD1 aligns across 8 bases. The V segment lost 0 bases and the J segment 1 base; nucleotides outside the gene matches: 9. Germline CDR1 SGDLS, CDR2 YYNGEE. This CDR3 contains 18 residues. CDR3 amino acids: CASSVASAGGFSGNTIYF. The DNA of the CDR3 is TGTGCCAGCAGCGTAGCGTCGGCAGGGGGCTTTTCTGGAAACACCATATATTTT.

This chain connects TRBV9 to TRBJ2-2, with a weak D call TRBD2 (6 bases). V was trimmed by 6 bases and J by 4 bases, leaving 13 bases between them. The CDR3 has 14 residues. Germline loops: CDR1 SGDLS, CDR2 YYNGEE. CDR3 DNA sequence: TGTGCCAGCAACCGGGACTCTGCCACCGGGGAGCTGTTTTTT. Translated, it gives CASNRDSATGELFF.

J is TRBJ2-3 and V is TRBV11-2, with 12 bases fitting TRBD2. The trim removed 5 bases at V and 6 bases at J, leaving 9 bases unmatched. The CDR3 length is 16 residues. Germline CDR1 is SGHAT and CDR2 is FQNNGV. CDR3 residues: CASSIPLAGGLDTQYF. CDR3 nucleotide sequence: TGTGCCAGCAGCATACCCCTAGCGGGGGGGCTCGATACGCAGTATTTT.

A word on this clone: The junction departs from germline at one end; a sequencing error may be responsible. The chain has TRBV25-1 and TRBJ1-1, with D maybe TRBD1 (5 bases). The CDR3 totals 15 residues. The germline V gene has CDR1 MGHDK and CDR2 SYGVNS. The CDR3 DNA reads TGTGCCAGCAGCGAATCGGGGCGGGGGTACACTGAAGCTTTCTTT. Translation gives CASSESGRGYTEAFF.

The chain has TRBV3-1 (or the pseudogene TRBV3-2) and TRBJ2-2, with 8 bases that match TRBD1. Germline CDR1 is LGHDT and CDR2 is YNNKEL (reference sequence). The V gene end was trimmed by 1 base and the J gene end by 4 bases; junction bases not matched to a gene: 8. The CDR3 is 17 amino acids. CDR3 protein: CASSQVPGQGITGELFF. In DNA, the CDR3 is TGTGCCAGCAGCCAAGTCCCCGGACAGGGAATCACCGGGGAGCTGTTTTTT.

V usage is TRBV6-5 and J usage is TRBJ2-1; TRBD1 agrees at 7 bases. The CDR3 length is 13 residues. The germline V gene has CDR1 MNHEY and CDR2 SVGAGI. Germline trimming cut 4 bases from V and 5 bases from J; bases unmatched to any gene: 2. Here the CDR3 DNA reads TGTGCCAGCAGTTGGGACAGACACAATGAGCAGTTCTTC. It yields the protein CASSWDRHNEQFF.

The chain has TRBV5-3 and TRBJ2-7; D call uncertain. TRBV5-3 is annotated as an ORF whose role is uncertain. The CDR3 consists of 11 residues. Trimming took off 2 bases at V and 6 bases at J, with 6 bases between the two ends. The CDR3 nucleotides are TGTGCCAGAAGCTTCGGCGGCGAGCAGTACTTC. It specifies CARSFGGEQYF.

J is TRBJ2-5 and V is TRBV5-1, with 8 bases matching TRBD1. The CDR3 length is 16 residues. Germline loops: CDR1 SGHRS, CDR2 YFSETQ. With V trimmed by 3 bases and J by 1 base, 8 bases remained unmatched. In DNA, the CDR3 is TGCGCCAGCAGCTCGAATCCCGGGACAGGCCAAGAGACCCAGTACTTC. Its translation: CASSSNPGTGQETQYF. Together with reference TRBV5-1 and TRBJ2-5, the CDR3 gives the full variable domain: KAGVTQTPRYLIKTRGQQVTLSCSPISGHRSVSWYQQTPGQGLQFLFEYFSETQRNKGNFPGRFSGRQFSNSRSEMNVSTLELGDSALYLCASSSNPGTGQETQYFGPGTRLLVL.